Listed below are T cell receptor beta chains from one sample, sequenced in a study of cytomegalovirus exposure and HLA in healthy donors. Sequenced by immunoSEQ multiplex PCR; TCRdb stores in-frame clones only, minus some. The sample consists of about 160,000 clones, about 77% of them appearing once. Sequencing input: PBMCs. The receptor source for this set is a woman aged 45-59 years in good health and CMV-seronegative. CDR3s leave out the opening cysteine and the closing phenylalanine or tryptophan.

v_gene: TRBV4-3
CDR3aa: ASSLGLLADTQY

v_gene: TRBV11-2
CDR3aa: ASKEAGANVLT

v_gene: TRBV9
CDR3aa: ASSPQDRFGTEAF

v_gene: TRBV11-2
CDR3aa: ASSLDPLRSSYEQY

v_gene: TRBV5-1
CDR3aa: ASSRGPGSTEAF

v_gene: TRBV5-1
CDR3aa: ASSTMDSQETQY

v_gene: TRBV29-1
CDR3aa: SVLDYEQY

v_gene: TRBV25-1
CDR3aa: ASSSTGVGEQY

v_gene: TRBV9
CDR3aa: ASSVELADYNEQF

v_gene: TRBV20-1
CDR3aa: SNRVKGGYT

v_gene: TRBV7-2
CDR3aa: ASSPDRSTDTQY

v_gene: TRBV4-1
CDR3aa: ASSPRTVQPQH

v_gene: TRBV19
CDR3aa: ASSIIRDRGWGNQPQH

v_gene: TRBV7-2
CDR3aa: ASSLKRDSPLH

v_gene: TRBV10-2
CDR3aa: ASRSPGTGGYT

v_gene: TRBV6-5
CDR3aa: ASSNPNGGNEQF

v_gene: TRBV7-9
CDR3aa: ASRPWDLGETQY

v_gene: TRBV19
CDR3aa: ASSIVAGGRDTQY

v_gene: TRBV18
CDR3aa: ASSPADSSYNEQF

v_gene: TRBV27
CDR3aa: ASRSDGGRGGTEAF

v_gene: TRBV29-1
CDR3aa: SVPGHANYEQY

v_gene: TRBV10-3
CDR3aa: ATGLAGGRGEQF

v_gene: TRBV28
CDR3aa: ASTLGGGERTEAF

v_gene: TRBV5-6
CDR3aa: ASSLSANEKLF

v_gene: TRBV9
CDR3aa: ASSVGQFQSNEQF

v_gene: TRBV5-6
CDR3aa: ASSRVWIGDTEAF

v_gene: TRBV28
CDR3aa: ASSRQGYGYT

v_gene: TRBV7-9
CDR3aa: ASRDDRVNTEAF

v_gene: TRBV11-2
CDR3aa: ASSGGARGANVLT

v_gene: TRBV2
CDR3aa: ASSERDRGFQETQY

v_gene: TRBV15
CDR3aa: ATSRAGTGVYEQY

v_gene: TRBV5-1
CDR3aa: ASSSGGINRYEQY

v_gene: TRBV19
CDR3aa: ASSYRGLYNEQF

v_gene: TRBV11-3
CDR3aa: ASSTSGGYNEQF

v_gene: TRBV7-6
CDR3aa: ASSVANTGELF

v_gene: TRBV28
CDR3aa: ASSPRDRGLDTQY

v_gene: TRBV28
CDR3aa: ASSLAGGDNEQF

v_gene: TRBV10-3
CDR3aa: AISPGGSYEQY

v_gene: TRBV19
CDR3aa: ASISYHEGSGSVY

v_gene: TRBV30
CDR3aa: AWSLLTSGTEAF

v_gene: TRBV10-3
CDR3aa: AISDLAGGETQY

v_gene: TRBV6-6
CDR3aa: ASSYGGSKYGYT

v_gene: TRBV7-2
CDR3aa: ASSLQASPGEKLF

v_gene: TRBV21-1
CDR3aa: ASTTRRTVFPYEQY